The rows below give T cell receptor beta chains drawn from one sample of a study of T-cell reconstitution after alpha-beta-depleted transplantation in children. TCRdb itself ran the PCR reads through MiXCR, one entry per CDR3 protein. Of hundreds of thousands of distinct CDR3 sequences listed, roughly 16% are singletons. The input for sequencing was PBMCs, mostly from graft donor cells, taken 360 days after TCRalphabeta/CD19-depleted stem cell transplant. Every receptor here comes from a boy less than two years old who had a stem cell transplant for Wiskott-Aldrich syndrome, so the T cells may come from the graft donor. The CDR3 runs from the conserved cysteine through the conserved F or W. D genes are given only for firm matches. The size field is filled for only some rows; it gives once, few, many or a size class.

cdr3_nt: TGTGCCAGCAGCTTAGGACCGTCCGGGCGGCAAGAGACCCAGTACTTC; cdr3_aa: CASSLGPSGRQETQYF; clone_size: few; d_call: NA; j_call: TRBJ2-5; v_call: TRBV7-8
cdr3_nt: TGTGCCAGCAGCTTAAAGGGAGGGTTCTCTGGGGCCAACGTCCTGACTTTC; cdr3_aa: CASSLKGGFSGANVLTF; clone_size: NA; d_call: TRBD2; j_call: TRBJ2-6; v_call: TRBV7-2
cdr3_nt: TGCGCCAGCAGTGAGGTTGGTAGTGTGGTCTCCTACAATGAGCAGTTCTTC; cdr3_aa: CASSEVGSVVSYNEQFF; clone_size: few; d_call: NA; j_call: TRBJ2-1; v_call: TRBV10-2
cdr3_nt: TGCGCCAGCAGCTTAACAGGGGAGGTACCAGAGACCCAGTACTTC; cdr3_aa: CASSLTGEVPETQYF; clone_size: NA; d_call: NA; j_call: TRBJ2-5; v_call: TRBV5-1
cdr3_nt: TGCGCCAGCAGCCACGGGACAGGAAGGGGAGAGACCCAGTACTTC; cdr3_aa: CASSHGTGRGETQYF; clone_size: few; d_call: TRBD1; j_call: TRBJ2-5; v_call: TRBV5-1
cdr3_nt: TGTGCCATCAAGAGCCCTAACACCGGGGAGCTGTTTTTT; cdr3_aa: CAIKSPNTGELFF; clone_size: NA; d_call: NA; j_call: TRBJ2-2; v_call: TRBV10-3
cdr3_nt: TGCAGTGCTAGGGGAGCTCAGCCCCAGCATTTT; cdr3_aa: CSARGAQPQHF; clone_size: few; d_call: NA; j_call: TRBJ1-5; v_call: TRBV20-1
cdr3_nt: TGTGCCACCAGTGATTTGGGCCCAACTAGCGGTTGGGGGAATGAGCAGTTCTTC; cdr3_aa: CATSDLGPTSGWGNEQFF; clone_size: NA; d_call: TRBD2; j_call: TRBJ2-1; v_call: TRBV24-1
cdr3_nt: TGCGCCAGCAGCTTGGGCAACGTAAAAGCGGGGGTCGGGGATGAGCAGTTCTTC; cdr3_aa: CASSLGNVKAGVGDEQFF; clone_size: many; d_call: TRBD2; j_call: TRBJ2-1; v_call: TRBV5-1
cdr3_nt: TGTGCCACCAGCGGGACTAGTCCATACGAGCAGTACTTC; cdr3_aa: CATSGTSPYEQYF; clone_size: NA; d_call: TRBD2; j_call: TRBJ2-7; v_call: TRBV15
cdr3_nt: TGTGCCAGCAGTCCCACACTATACAATGAGCAGTTCTTC; cdr3_aa: CASSPTLYNEQFF; clone_size: many; d_call: NA; j_call: TRBJ2-1; v_call: TRBV12-3/TRBV12-4
cdr3_nt: TGTGCCAGCAGCCCCAATCGCAATGAGCAGTTCTTC; cdr3_aa: CASSPNRNEQFF; clone_size: few; d_call: NA; j_call: TRBJ2-1; v_call: TRBV11-3
cdr3_nt: TGTGCCAGCTCCCTGAGCGGGCTTGCGAACACCGGGGAGCTGTTTTTT; cdr3_aa: CASSLSGLANTGELFF; clone_size: few; d_call: NA; j_call: TRBJ2-2; v_call: TRBV18
cdr3_nt: TGTGCCAGCAGCGTTCGGAGCTCCTACAATGAGCAGTTCTTC; cdr3_aa: CASSVRSSYNEQFF; clone_size: NA; d_call: NA; j_call: TRBJ2-1; v_call: TRBV25-1
cdr3_nt: TGTGCCAGCAGCTTACCGGGACAGGGTCCCTACGAGCAGTACTTC; cdr3_aa: CASSLPGQGPYEQYF; clone_size: few; d_call: TRBD1; j_call: TRBJ2-7; v_call: TRBV5-6
cdr3_nt: TGTGCCAGCAGCCCGAGAGTTTGGCAGGGCACACCCTACGAGCAGTACTTC; cdr3_aa: CASSPRVWQGTPYEQYF; clone_size: few; d_call: NA; j_call: TRBJ2-7; v_call: TRBV5-6
cdr3_nt: TGTGCCAGCAGCTTAATGGGGGCGAGGGGCACTGAAGCTTTCTTT; cdr3_aa: CASSLMGARGTEAFF; clone_size: few; d_call: NA; j_call: TRBJ1-1; v_call: TRBV7-8
cdr3_nt: TGTGCCAGCGGGGCTAGCAGGTCAAAAGAGACCCAGTACTTC; cdr3_aa: CASGASRSKETQYF; clone_size: NA; d_call: NA; j_call: TRBJ2-5; v_call: TRBV6-1
cdr3_nt: TGCGCCAGCAGCCCGGCCGCCTACAATGAGCAGTTCTTC; cdr3_aa: CASSPAAYNEQFF; clone_size: few; d_call: NA; j_call: TRBJ2-1; v_call: TRBV5-1
cdr3_nt: TGCAGCGTCGGAGGGGCTCCTCCAGATACGCAGTATTTT; cdr3_aa: CSVGGAPPDTQYF; clone_size: NA; d_call: NA; j_call: TRBJ2-3; v_call: TRBV29-1
cdr3_nt: TGTGCCAGCAGTCCTAGAGCGGCCCACTCCTACAATGAGCAGTTCTTC; cdr3_aa: CASSPRAAHSYNEQFF; clone_size: NA; d_call: NA; j_call: TRBJ2-1; v_call: TRBV12-3/TRBV12-4
cdr3_nt: TGCGCCAGCAGCCAAGATTGGGCACAATCCAAGGAGACCCAGTACTTC; cdr3_aa: CASSQDWAQSKETQYF; clone_size: few; d_call: NA; j_call: TRBJ2-5; v_call: TRBV4-3
cdr3_nt: TGTGCCACCAGCACAGACAGGGTTGGGAATAATGAAAAACTGTTTTTT; cdr3_aa: CATSTDRVGNNEKLFF; clone_size: NA; d_call: TRBD1; j_call: TRBJ1-4; v_call: TRBV15
cdr3_nt: TGTGCCAGCTCACCAGTATTTGGAAACACCATATATTTT; cdr3_aa: CASSPVFGNTIYF; clone_size: NA; d_call: NA; j_call: TRBJ1-3; v_call: TRBV18
cdr3_nt: TGTGCCAGCAGCTTCCAGACAGGGACAAACATTCAGTACTTC; cdr3_aa: CASSFQTGTNIQYF; clone_size: many; d_call: TRBD1; j_call: TRBJ2-4; v_call: TRBV7-9
cdr3_nt: TGCAGCGTTGTTAGTCCACATTTGGGGGAGACCCAGTACTTC; cdr3_aa: CSVVSPHLGETQYF; clone_size: few; d_call: NA; j_call: TRBJ2-5; v_call: TRBV29-1
cdr3_nt: TGTGCCAGCAGTGCCGGCTGGACTGAAGCTTTCTTT; cdr3_aa: CASSAGWTEAFF; clone_size: few; d_call: NA; j_call: TRBJ1-1; v_call: TRBV25-1
cdr3_nt: TGTGCCAGCAGCTTAGCGCTCAGGGCTCGTGGAGAGACCCAGTACTTC; cdr3_aa: CASSLALRARGETQYF; clone_size: few; d_call: NA; j_call: TRBJ2-5; v_call: TRBV7-2
cdr3_nt: TGTGCCAGCAGATCCACAGGGATCCGAAGAGATACGCAGTATTTT; cdr3_aa: CASRSTGIRRDTQYF; clone_size: NA; d_call: NA; j_call: TRBJ2-3; v_call: TRBV6-2/TRBV6-3
cdr3_nt: TGTGCCAGCTCACGAAACTACGAGCAGTACTTC; cdr3_aa: CASSRNYEQYF; clone_size: many; d_call: NA; j_call: TRBJ2-7; v_call: TRBV18
cdr3_nt: TGTGCCAGCAGTTTATCTCTTAGCGGGGTGCCCTCCTACGAGCAGTACTTC; cdr3_aa: CASSLSLSGVPSYEQYF; clone_size: NA; d_call: TRBD2; j_call: TRBJ2-7; v_call: TRBV12-3/TRBV12-4
cdr3_nt: TGTGCCAGCAGTTTCGTATCCTACGAGCAGTACTTC; cdr3_aa: CASSFVSYEQYF; clone_size: few; d_call: NA; j_call: TRBJ2-7; v_call: TRBV12-3/TRBV12-4
cdr3_nt: TGTGCCAGCGGACGGAGGGGGCTCTCCTACAATGAGCAGTTCTTC; cdr3_aa: CASGRRGLSYNEQFF; clone_size: few; d_call: NA; j_call: TRBJ2-1; v_call: TRBV2
cdr3_nt: TGTGCCAGCAGCGTACACCAGGGACTTGAGGCCGGGGAGCTGTTTTTT; cdr3_aa: CASSVHQGLEAGELFF; clone_size: NA; d_call: NA; j_call: TRBJ2-2; v_call: TRBV9
cdr3_nt: TGCAGTGCCCAGGGGGCTAGCGGAAGCTCCTACAATGAGCAGTTCTTC; cdr3_aa: CSAQGASGSSYNEQFF; clone_size: few; d_call: NA; j_call: TRBJ2-1; v_call: TRBV20-1
cdr3_nt: TGCGCCAGCAGCCTCGGCGGTAGGAGGGAATTCTACGAGCAGTACTTC; cdr3_aa: CASSLGGRREFYEQYF; clone_size: few; d_call: NA; j_call: TRBJ2-7; v_call: TRBV5-1
cdr3_nt: TGTGCCAGCGCCCCAAGCGTGGGCGAGCAGTACTTC; cdr3_aa: CASAPSVGEQYF; clone_size: NA; d_call: NA; j_call: TRBJ2-7; v_call: TRBV7-2
cdr3_nt: TGCAGTGCTAGAAATATCGGGCTTAGCGATACGCAGTATTTT; cdr3_aa: CSARNIGLSDTQYF; clone_size: NA; d_call: NA; j_call: TRBJ2-3; v_call: TRBV20-1
cdr3_nt: TGCAGTGCTAGAGCTGGACACCCCTCTAGCGGGAGATATGCAGATACGCAGTATTTT; cdr3_aa: CSARAGHPSSGRYADTQYF; clone_size: few; d_call: TRBD2; j_call: TRBJ2-3; v_call: TRBV20-1
cdr3_nt: TGTGCCAGCAGCTTAGTGGGACTAGCGGGGGGGCAGGGTTACGAGCAGTACTTC; cdr3_aa: CASSLVGLAGGQGYEQYF; clone_size: NA; d_call: TRBD2; j_call: TRBJ2-7; v_call: TRBV7-7
cdr3_nt: TGCGCCAGCTCGATGGGGGGCCGCGGTGAAGCTTTCTTT; cdr3_aa: CASSMGGRGEAFF; clone_size: NA; d_call: NA; j_call: TRBJ1-1; v_call: TRBV4-3
cdr3_nt: TGTGCCAGCAGCGCTCGCTTCAATGAGAAACTGTTTTTT; cdr3_aa: CASSARFNEKLFF; clone_size: NA; d_call: NA; j_call: TRBJ1-4; v_call: TRBV7-2
cdr3_nt: TGTGCCAGCAGCCGGGGACACATGGAGCAGTACTTC; cdr3_aa: CASSRGHMEQYF; clone_size: many; d_call: NA; j_call: TRBJ2-7; v_call: TRBV12-3/TRBV12-4
cdr3_nt: TGTGCCAGCAGTTTTAAGGGTGGCTACACCTTC; cdr3_aa: CASSFKGGYTF; clone_size: NA; d_call: NA; j_call: TRBJ1-2; v_call: TRBV28